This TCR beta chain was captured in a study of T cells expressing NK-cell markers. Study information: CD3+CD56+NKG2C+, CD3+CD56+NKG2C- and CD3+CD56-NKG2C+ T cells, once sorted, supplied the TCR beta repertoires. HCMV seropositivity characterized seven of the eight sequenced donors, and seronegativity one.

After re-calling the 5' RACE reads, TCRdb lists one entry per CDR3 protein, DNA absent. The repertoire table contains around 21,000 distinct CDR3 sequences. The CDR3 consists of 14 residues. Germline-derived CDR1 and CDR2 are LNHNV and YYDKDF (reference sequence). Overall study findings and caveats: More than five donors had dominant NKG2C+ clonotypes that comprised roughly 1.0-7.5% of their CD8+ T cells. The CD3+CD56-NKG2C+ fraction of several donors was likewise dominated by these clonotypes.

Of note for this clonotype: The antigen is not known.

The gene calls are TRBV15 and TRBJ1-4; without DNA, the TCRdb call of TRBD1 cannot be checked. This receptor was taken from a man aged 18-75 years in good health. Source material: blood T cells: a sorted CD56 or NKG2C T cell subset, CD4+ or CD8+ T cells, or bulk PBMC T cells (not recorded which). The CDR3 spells CATSRPGGEEKLFF.